These 31 T cell receptor beta chains were sequenced from one sample in a study of cytomegalovirus exposure and HLA in healthy donors. PCR amplification relied on 60 Vbeta primers (plus 13 Jbeta primers). Profiled with immunoSEQ multiplex PCR; TCRdb holds only in-frame clones, not every one. This sample yields 70,000 to 80,000 clones, of which approximately 82% are seen a single time; about 2% belongs to the top ten. Sequencing input: PBMCs. The source is a man between 18 and 35 years old in good health and CMV-seronegative.

The rearrangement joins TRBV5-1 to TRBJ2-7; perhaps TRBD1 as D (6 bases). The CDR3 loop spans 14 amino acids. The ends were cut back, 4 bases at V and 3 bases at J, with 14 bases in the middle. Germline values: CDR1 SGHRS, CDR2 YFSETQ. The CDR3 is CASSREGVGYEQYF. The CDR3 nucleotides read TGCGCCAGCAGCCGAGAGGGGGTGGGCTACGAGCAGTACTTC.

The chain uses TRBV11-1 and TRBJ1-1; D is unclear. V lost 1 base, J lost 5 bases, and 17 bases lay in between. This CDR3 region has 16 residues. Per germline, CDR1 SGHAT and CDR2 FQDESV (reference sequence). In DNA form, the CDR3 reads TGTGCCAGCAGCTTAGAGGGCAGTGGTAGAGGGACTGAAGCTTTCTTT. Protein: CASSLEGSGRGTEAFF.

Only one count was recorded for this clone. The chain combines TRBV6-1 with TRBJ2-7; D may be TRBD2 (6 bases). CDR3 length equals 16 residues. CDR1 is MNHNS, CDR2 SASEGT, per germline. The V end was cut by 4 bases, the J end by 0 bases, with 16 bases between. The CDR3: CASSGTWRDFSYEQYF. The CDR3 region has the DNA TGTGCCAGCAGTGGGACTTGGCGGGATTTCTCCTACGAGCAGTACTTC.

This chain links TRBV11-3 with TRBJ2-2; no clear D gene. Deletions cut 0 bases from V and 7 bases from J, with 6 bases between. This CDR3 comprises 13 residues. Germline lookup yields CDR1 SGHNT and CDR2 YENEEA. The CDR3 spells CASSLDLYGELFF. The CDR3 nucleotides are TGTGCCAGCAGCTTAGACCTATACGGGGAGCTGTTTTTT.

This clone was seen once. The chain links TRBV29-1 to TRBJ2-6; D is unclear. The CDR3 covers 15 residues. Germline V gene data show CDR1 as SQVTM and CDR2 as ANQGSEA. V lost 5 bases to trimming and J lost 0 bases, with 11 bases between them. The CDR3 protein is CSVYYRVSGANVLTF. In DNA, the CDR3 is TGCAGCGTTTATTACAGAGTCTCTGGGGCCAACGTCCTGACTTTC.

The genes are TRBV7-2 and TRBJ1-5; D uncertain. The CDR3 is made up of 15 amino acids. Trimming pared 1 base from V and 1 base from J, leaving 8 bases between. Germline V gives CDR1 SGHTA, CDR2 FQGNSA. The CDR3 nucleotides read TGTGCCAGCAGCTTAGTTCTAGGAAGCAATCAGCCCCAGCATTTT. Translated, it gives CASSLVLGSNQPQHF.

For the CDR3, the DNA is TGTGCCAGTAGTGGGCAGGCTGCGTCCTACGAGCAGTACTTC. As protein: CASSGQAASYEQYF. The chain combines TRBV19 with TRBJ2-7; D is ambiguous. The CDR3 is 14 amino acids. CDR1 and CDR2 (germline): LNHDA, SQIVND (reference sequence). The V and J ends lost 5 bases and 1 base respectively, with 12 bases between them.

The V gene is TRBV6-5, the J gene TRBJ2-2, with TRBD1 matching over 9 bases. Trimming cost V 5 bases and J 4 bases; bases outside gene matches: 5. CDR1 and CDR2 (germline): MNHEY, SVGAGI. The CDR3 length is 15 residues. This CDR3 reads CASSPGQGSTGELFF. The CDR3 DNA follows: TGTGCCAGCAGTCCCGGACAGGGGAGCACCGGGGAGCTGTTTTTT.

Only one count was recorded for this clone. This chain joins TRBV6-1 and TRBJ2-5; 7 bases map to TRBD2. Germline lookup yields CDR1 MNHNS and CDR2 SASEGT. This CDR3 comprises 14 residues. With 5 bases clipped from V and 4 bases from J, the junction kept 7 bases outside the gene matches. In DNA, the CDR3 is TGTGCCAGCAGTCCCCGTGGCGGGGGAGAGACCCAGTACTTC. It yields the protein CASSPRGGGETQYF.

This clone came up a few times. This chain links TRBV6-4 with TRBJ2-3; TRBD2 is a possible D gene (6 bases). The germline gives CDR1 MRHNA, CDR2 SNTAGT. The germline V and J ends were trimmed by 3 bases and 0 bases, with 7 bases remaining between them. There are 14 residues in the CDR3. CDR3 amino acids: CASSEGGSTDTQYF. The CDR3 nucleotides read TGTGCCAGCAGTGAGGGGGGTAGCACAGATACGCAGTATTTT.

The J gene is TRBJ1-1, the V gene TRBV27; D is perhaps TRBD1 (5 bases). The V gene's germline CDR1 is MNHEY and CDR2 SMNVEV (reference sequence). V lost 10 bases to trimming and J lost 4 bases, with 13 bases between them. The CDR3 extends over 12 amino acids. The CDR3 DNA sequence: TGTGCCACACTGACAGCCGGCACTGAAGCTTTCTTT. Translating gives CATLTAGTEAFF.

The genes are TRBV10-3 and TRBJ2-7, with TRBD2 identical over 9 bases. Trimming at V came to 3 bases and at J to 7 bases, leaving 16 bases not matched to a gene. Germline CDR1 is ENHRY and CDR2 is SYGVKD. This CDR3 region has 17 residues. CDR3 nucleotides: TGTGCCATCAGTGATAATCGAGCGGGGGGCGGGAGTGGGGAGCAGTACTTC. It yields the protein CAISDNRAGGGSGEQYF.

The table lists this clone with a few counts. The chain uses TRBV5-4 and TRBJ1-1; 8 positions agree with TRBD1. The germline CDR1 and CDR2 sequences are SGHNT and YYREEE (reference sequence). Trimming removed 1 base from V and 4 bases from J; junction bases left unmatched: 15. CDR3 length equals 18 residues. Written as DNA, the CDR3 is TGTGCCAGCAGCTTGAGGGCAGGGGGCGCTTCTGGGAGCACTGAAGCTTTCTTT. It translates to CASSLRAGGASGSTEAFF.

The rearrangement links TRBV2 to TRBJ2-1, with TRBD1 as a possible D gene (5 bases). The V gene lost 3 bases and the J gene lost 5 bases, with 11 bases spanning the gap. The CDR3 covers 14 residues. Germline CDR1 SNHLY, CDR2 FYNNEI. The CDR3 coding sequence is TGTGCCAGCAGTGAGAACAGGATCGACAATGAGCAGTTCTTC. It translates to CASSENRIDNEQFF.

The chain couples TRBV4-1 to TRBJ2-1, with D possibly TRBD2 on 6 matching bases. The CDR3 is 17 amino acids. CDR1 and CDR2 (germline): MGHRA, YSYEKL. The V end lost 0 bases, the J end lost 2 bases, and 14 bases lay between the germline ends. CDR3 residues: CASSQEAAGRAYNEQFF. Here the CDR3 DNA reads TGCGCCAGCAGCCAAGAAGCCGCGGGGAGAGCCTACAATGAGCAGTTCTTC.

The count of this clone is one. The V and J genes are TRBV4-3 and TRBJ2-1, with 13 nucleotides matching TRBD2. The CDR3 sequence is 19 residues long. CDR1 is LGHNA and CDR2 is YSLEER in the germline V gene. V dropped 4 bases and J dropped 1; count of bases not matched to a gene: 10. CDR3: CASSRTGTSGIRSYNEQFF. Here the CDR3 DNA reads TGCGCCAGCAGCCGCACCGGGACTAGCGGGATAAGATCCTACAATGAGCAGTTCTTC.

The chain combines TRBV6-6 with TRBJ2-7; no clear D. The CDR3 contains 15 residues. Germline CDR1 MNHNY, CDR2 SVGAGI (reference sequence). V shed 7 bases and J shed 4 bases, with 20 bases lying between them. The CDR3 sequence: CASTLSPHSSYEQYF. CDR3 in DNA: TGTGCCAGCACCCTAAGCCCACATTCTAGTTACGAGCAGTACTTC.

The chain joins TRBV2 to TRBJ1-1; D is unresolved. CDR1 is SNHLY, CDR2 FYNNEI, per germline. V was trimmed by 1 base and J by 5 bases, leaving 11 bases between them. The CDR3 length is 14 residues. CDR3 loop: CASSEGTGWTEAFF. CDR3 DNA: TGTGCCAGCAGTGAAGGTACGGGTTGGACTGAAGCTTTCTTT.

The rearrangement uses TRBV28 and TRBJ1-1; perhaps TRBD1 as D (5 bases). The CDR3 spans 15 residues. Per germline, CDR1 MDHEN and CDR2 SYDVKM. V was shortened by 10 bases and J by 1 base, with 19 bases between the two germline ends. CDR3 sequence: CAITERGTENTEAFF. In DNA form, the CDR3 reads TGTGCCATCACCGAGCGGGGGACTGAGAACACTGAAGCTTTCTTT.

V is TRBV7-9 and J is TRBJ2-3; TRBD1 matches 10 bases. CDR3 size: 16 residues. From germline, CDR1 is SEHNR and CDR2 FQNEAQ (reference sequence). V was pared by 4 bases and J by 4 bases, with 8 bases of the junction left unmatched. The CDR3 reads CASSSVRQGASDTQYF. The CDR3 DNA follows: TGTGCCAGCAGCTCAGTAAGACAGGGGGCATCAGATACGCAGTATTTT.

In its sample, this clone was seen a few times. This chain links TRBV19 with TRBJ1-1; 11 nucleotides line up with TRBD1. The germline CDR1 and CDR2 sequences are LNHDA and SQIVND (reference sequence). The CDR3 spans 17 residues. The junction had 9 bases not matched to a gene; V was cut back by 5 bases and J by 1 base. This chain's CDR3 is CASSFRTGGVTNTEAFF. CDR3 bases: TGTGCCAGTAGTTTCCGGACAGGGGGCGTCACGAACACTGAAGCTTTCTTT.

The genes are TRBV19 and TRBJ1-1; perhaps TRBD1 as D (6 bases). The CDR3 spans 15 residues. The germline V gene has CDR1 LNHDA and CDR2 SQIVND (reference sequence). The germline V and J ends were trimmed by 4 bases and 6 bases, with 18 bases remaining between them. The CDR3 DNA sequence: TGTGCCAGTAGTAATCTCAGACAGGTCGGGTCTGAAGCTTTCTTT. Translated: CASSNLRQVGSEAFF.

This chain joins TRBV5-4 and TRBJ2-5, with 8 bases aligning to TRBD1. The tail of the sequence fits TRBJ2-7 better, so the J call may be wrong. The CDR3 loop spans 13 amino acids. Germline V CDR1 and CDR2: SGHNT, YYREEE (reference sequence). The CDR3 DNA sequence: TGTGCCAGCACGAAGACAGGGGCTCGCGAGCAGTACTTC. It is translated as CASTKTGAREQYF.

The chain recombines TRBV27 with TRBJ2-6, with TRBD1 as a possible D gene (6 bases). V lost 5 bases and J 4 bases, leaving 15 bases between the germline ends. The CDR3 contains 16 residues. CDR1 is MNHEY and CDR2 is SMNVEV in the germline V gene (reference sequence). The CDR3 loop is CASSRIGGSGANVLTF. DNA of the CDR3: TGTGCCAGCAGTAGGATAGGGGGTTCGGGGGCCAACGTCCTGACTTTC.

The chain has TRBV7-2 and TRBJ2-1; maybe TRBD2 (6 bases). The V end lost 5 bases, the J end lost 3 bases, and 8 bases lay between the germline ends. Looked up from germline, CDR1 is SGHTA and CDR2 is FQGNSA. The CDR3 contains 13 residues. CDR3 sequence (DNA): TGTGCCAGCAGCAAGACTAGCTACAATGAGCAGTTCTTC. Protein product: CASSKTSYNEQFF. Looking up the rest from reference TRBV7-2 and TRBJ2-1 gives the full variable domain: GAGVSQSPSNKVTEKGKDVELRCDPISGHTALYWYRQSLGQGLEFLIYFQGNSAPDKSGLPSDRFSAERTGGSVSTLTIQRTQQEDSAVYLCASSKTSYNEQFFGPGTRLTVL.

This clone has a handful of counts. The gene calls are TRBV5-4 and TRBJ1-2; no reliable D call. CDR1 and CDR2 from the germline V gene are SGHNT and YYREEE (reference sequence). The CDR3 loop spans 15 amino acids. The V gene lost 4 bases and the J gene lost 2 bases, with 15 bases spanning the gap. Here the CDR3 reads CASSLPGRENYGYTF. In DNA, the CDR3 is TGTGCCAGCAGCCTCCCAGGACGGGAGAACTATGGCTACACCTTC. The full variable domain, its missing parts supplied by reference TRBV5-4 and TRBJ1-2, is ETGVTQSPTHLIKTRGQQVTLRCSSQSGHNTVSWYQQALGQGPQFIFQYYREEENGRGNFPPRFSGLQFPNYSSELNVNALELDDSALYLCASSLPGRENYGYTFGSGTRLTVV.

V and J are TRBV18 and TRBJ1-5; D may be TRBD1 (5 bases). Trimming stripped 5 bases from V and 5 bases from J, with 10 bases between. The CDR3 contains 13 residues. Germline CDR1 KGHSH, CDR2 LQKENI. In DNA form, the CDR3 reads TGTGCCAGCTCAACTGGGGCGGATCAGCCCCAGCATTTT. The encoded protein is CASSTGADQPQHF.

V gene TRBV5-1 combines with J gene TRBJ1-1; D gene uncertain. V dropped 0 bases and J dropped 7 bases, with 7 bases sitting between them. The CDR3 extends over 12 amino acids. From germline, CDR1 is SGHRS and CDR2 YFSETQ. The CDR3 spells CASSLVRGEAFF. The CDR3 DNA reads TGCGCCAGCAGCTTGGTACGGGGTGAAGCTTTCTTT.

The chain recombines TRBV6-5 with TRBJ2-1, with 9 nucleotides matching TRBD2. This CDR3 region has 15 residues. V was clipped by 5 bases and J by 2 bases; unmatched bases: 4. Germline V gene lookup returns CDR1 MNHEY and CDR2 SVGAGI. DNA of the CDR3: TGTGCCAGCAGTCGTAGCGGGGGCCCCTACAATGAGCAGTTCTTC. It encodes CASSRSGGPYNEQFF.

The rearrangement links TRBV6-5 to TRBJ1-6; D is uncertain. Trimming left V 2 bases short and J 5 bases short, with 7 bases between. The CDR3 spans 14 residues. The germline gives CDR1 MNHEY, CDR2 SVGAGI. The CDR3 sequence: CASSYRANNSPLHF. For the CDR3, the DNA is TGTGCCAGCAGTTACCGAGCCAATAATTCACCCCTCCACTTT.

The chain joins TRBV5-1 to TRBJ2-5; a weak D match, TRBD2 (7 bases). Gene TRBJ2-7 matches the end of the DNA better, so the J call may be wrong. The CDR3 has 15 amino acids. CDR1 and CDR2 (germline): SGHRS, YFSETQ. CDR3 region: CASSLGRGLTYEQYF. The CDR3 coding sequence is TGCGCCAGCAGCTTGGGGCGGGGGCTGACCTACGAGCAGTACTTC.